Reported below is one T cell receptor (beta chain). The sample is drawn from a study of T cell responses to AZD1222 COVID-19 vaccine. Libraries were prepared by immunoSEQ multiplex PCR; TCRdb keeps only in-frame clonotypes and omits some of them. The sample yields over 150,000 clones, around 85% seen once. CDR3 length: 18 amino acids. CDR1 is SNHLY and CDR2 is FYNNEI in the germline V gene. V shed 3 bases, J shed 0 bases, and the junction held 10 bases outside the gene matches. The chain employs TRBV2 and TRBJ1-2, with 10 bases that match TRBD1. This TCR was recovered from an adult who received the AZD1222 COVID-19 vaccine. Sequences were derived from peripheral blood, sampled 28 days after the second AZD1222 dose. The CDR3 nucleotides read TGTGCCAGCAGTGAGGCGATGACAGGGGGCGCGACTAACTATGGCTACACCTTC. This encodes CASSEAMTGGATNYGYTF.